What follows are 7 T cell receptor beta chains derived from one specimen sequenced in a study of naive and memory T cell subsets. Antigens for these TCRs are unknown. The study's findings and limits: Possibly reflecting memory cells re-expressing CD45RA, a few larger clonotypes occurred in naive repertoires, especially CD8.

The beta constant-region primer was an equimolar mix of two oligonucleotides covering TRBC1 and TRBC2. Four rounds of PCR amplified the ligated cDNA using nested alpha and beta constant-region primers plus SP2. TCRdb recomputed calls from the UMI-ligation and nested PCR reads with MiXCR, one row per CDR3 protein. The table has 150,000 or so distinct CDR3 sequences, approximately 24% seen once. Material for sequencing was naive CD4+ T cells from blood. The receptors stem from a human donor in good health.

The J gene is TRBJ1-1, the V gene TRBV7-9, with 7 positions matching TRBD1. J lost 4 bases, V lost 5 bases, and 7 bases had no gene match. The CDR3 is 14 residues long. Germline V gene data show CDR1 as SEHNR and CDR2 as FQNEAQ (reference sequence). The CDR3, as DNA: TGTGCCAGCAGCCGGGACAGATTGAGCACTGAAGCTTTCTTT. As protein: CASSRDRLSTEAFF.

This clonotype was recorded a few times. J is TRBJ2-1 and V is TRBV28; D remains ambiguous. This CDR3 spans 13 amino acids. Trimming shortened V by 4 bases and J by 6 bases, and 10 bases separated the two germline ends. Germline loops: CDR1 MDHEN, CDR2 SYDVKM. CDR3 sequence: CASSSPPLNEQFF. The CDR3 DNA reads TGTGCCAGCAGTTCCCCCCCCCTCAATGAGCAGTTCTTC.

There are a few counts of this clonotype. This chain joins TRBV27 and TRBJ1-1, with a possible D match to TRBD1 (6 bases). Germline-derived CDR1 and CDR2 are MNHEY and SMNVEV (reference sequence). The ends were cut back, 3 bases at V and 0 bases at J, with 8 bases in the middle. This CDR3 is 14 amino acids long. The CDR3 sequence: CASSLQGMNTEAFF. CDR3 sequence (DNA): TGTGCCAGCAGTTTGCAGGGGATGAACACTGAAGCTTTCTTT.

This rearrangement joins TRBV6-2 or TRBV6-3 to TRBJ2-1; either TRBD1 or TRBD2 may supply D (5 bases each). V dropped 5 bases and J dropped 3 bases, with 17 bases sitting between them. This CDR3 has 16 residues. Germline CDR1 MNHEY, CDR2 SVGEGT. The CDR3 loop reads CASSTLRGEYYNEQFF. The CDR3 region has the DNA TGTGCCAGCAGTACTCTCCGAGGGGAATACTACAATGAGCAGTTCTTC.

This clonotype was seen more than once but under ten times. This chain links TRBV5-8 with TRBJ2-1, with D unclear. The V gene's germline CDR1 is SGHTS and CDR2 YDEGEE. The V gene lost 0 bases and the J gene lost 8 bases, with 6 bases spanning the gap. CDR3 length equals 12 residues. CDR3 sequence reads: CASSLDRDEQFF. CDR3 nucleotides: TGTGCCAGCAGCTTGGACCGGGATGAGCAGTTCTTC.

This rearrangement joins TRBV20-1 to TRBJ2-3; 8 bases are shared with TRBD2. The CDR3 is 16 residues long. Germline V lookup: CDR1 DFQATT, CDR2 SNEGSKA (reference sequence). Losses at the gene ends were 5 bases for V and 4 bases for J; bases not matched to a gene: 14. The CDR3 spells CSAGTSGHGGADTQYF. For the CDR3, the DNA is TGCAGTGCTGGAACTAGCGGCCACGGGGGGGCAGATACGCAGTATTTT.

The V gene is TRBV20-1, the J gene TRBJ1-3; D is perhaps TRBD1 (5 bases). V dropped 3 bases and J dropped 8 bases, with 11 bases sitting between them. Germline CDR1 reads DFQATT; CDR2 reads SNEGSKA (reference sequence). CDR3 length: 12 amino acids. The CDR3 region is CSARTQGDTIYF. DNA of the CDR3: TGCAGTGCTAGGACCCAGGGCGACACCATATATTTT.